The T cell receptor (beta chain) under discussion was sequenced for a study of early T cells in non-severe SARS-CoV-2 infection. Looking at the study overall: The sequenced material was bulk RNA from unsorted whole blood, and its chains were unpaired.

This clonotype showed up many times. The target antigen is unknown. Study results and caveats: The VDJdb matching leaned toward anti-spike CD8 responses and overlooked private and CD4 specificities.

Individually, cDNA molecules had unique molecular identifiers attached to them. TCRdb independently ran MiXCR on the 5' RACE reads; one entry per CDR3 protein. The repertoire holds about 66,000 distinct CDR3 sequences, over 8% seen once, with 3.2% in the top ten. The CDR3 consists of 12 residues. The ends were cut back, 6 bases at V and 7 bases at J, with 7 bases in the middle. CDR1 and CDR2 from the germline V gene are SGHTA and FQGNSA. The receptor's source is an adult who was a healthcare worker with PCR-confirmed SARS-CoV-2 infection or an uninfected control (not recorded which). This chain links TRBV7-2 with TRBJ1-6, with D uncertain. Sequences were obtained from whole blood. CDR3 sequence: CASRLVNSPLHF. CDR3 coding DNA: TGTGCCAGCAGGCTTGTCAATTCACCCCTCCACTTT.